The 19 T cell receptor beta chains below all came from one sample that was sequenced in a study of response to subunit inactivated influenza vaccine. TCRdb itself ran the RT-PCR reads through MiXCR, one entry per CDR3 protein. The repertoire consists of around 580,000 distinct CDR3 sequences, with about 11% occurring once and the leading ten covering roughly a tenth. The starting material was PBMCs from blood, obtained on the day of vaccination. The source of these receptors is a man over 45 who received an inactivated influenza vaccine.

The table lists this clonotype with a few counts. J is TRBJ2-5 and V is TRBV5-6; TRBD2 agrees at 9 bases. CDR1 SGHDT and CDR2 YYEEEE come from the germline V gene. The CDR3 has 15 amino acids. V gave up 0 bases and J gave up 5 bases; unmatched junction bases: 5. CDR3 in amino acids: CASSLASGMRETQYF. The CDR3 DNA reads TGTGCCAGCAGCTTGGCTAGCGGGATGCGGGAGACCCAGTACTTC. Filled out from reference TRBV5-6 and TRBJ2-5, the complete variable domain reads DAGVTQSPTHLIKTRGQQVTLRCSPKSGHDTVSWYQQALGQGPQFIFQYYEEEERQRGNFPDRFSGHQFPNYSSELNVNALLLGDSALYLCASSLASGMRETQYFGPGTRLLVL.

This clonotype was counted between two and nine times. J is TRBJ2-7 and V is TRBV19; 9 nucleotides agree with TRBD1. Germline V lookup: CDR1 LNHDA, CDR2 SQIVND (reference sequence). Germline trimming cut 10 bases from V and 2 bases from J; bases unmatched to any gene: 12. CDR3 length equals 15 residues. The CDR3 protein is CATKHPGQGTYEQYF. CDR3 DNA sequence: TGTGCCACAAAACATCCGGGACAGGGTACCTACGAGCAGTACTTC.

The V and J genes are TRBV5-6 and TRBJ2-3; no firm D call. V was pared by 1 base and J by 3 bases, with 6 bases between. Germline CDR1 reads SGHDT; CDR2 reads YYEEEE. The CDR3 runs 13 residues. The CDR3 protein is CASSLKSTDTQYF. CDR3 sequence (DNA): TGTGCCAGCAGCTTGAAATCTACAGATACGCAGTATTTT.

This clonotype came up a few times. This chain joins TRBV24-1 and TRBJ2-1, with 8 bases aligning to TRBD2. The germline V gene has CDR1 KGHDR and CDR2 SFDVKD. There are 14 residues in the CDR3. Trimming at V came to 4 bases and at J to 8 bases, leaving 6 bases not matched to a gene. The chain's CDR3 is CATSDSGSGYEQFF. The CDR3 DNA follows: TGTGCCACCAGTGACAGCGGGAGTGGTTATGAGCAGTTCTTC.

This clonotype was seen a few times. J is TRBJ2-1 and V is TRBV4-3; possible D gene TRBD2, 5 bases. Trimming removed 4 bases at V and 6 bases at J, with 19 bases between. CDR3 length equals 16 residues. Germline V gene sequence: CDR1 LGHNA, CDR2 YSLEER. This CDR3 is CASSPSQARLINEQFF. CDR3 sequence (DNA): TGCGCCAGCAGCCCCTCTCAGGCACGACTAATCAATGAGCAGTTCTTC.

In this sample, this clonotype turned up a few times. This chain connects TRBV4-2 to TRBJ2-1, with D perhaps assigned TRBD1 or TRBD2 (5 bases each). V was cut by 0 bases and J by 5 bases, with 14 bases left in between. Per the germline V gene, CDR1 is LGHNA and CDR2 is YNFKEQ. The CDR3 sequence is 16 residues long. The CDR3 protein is CASSQDVGAPNNEQFF. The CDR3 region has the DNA TGTGCCAGCAGCCAAGACGTCGGGGCCCCAAACAATGAGCAGTTCTTC.

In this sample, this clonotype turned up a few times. Here the CDR3 reads CASSSRTGVADTQYF. Here the CDR3 DNA reads TGCGCCAGCAGCTCTAGGACGGGAGTTGCAGATACGCAGTATTTT. The chain has TRBV5-1 and TRBJ2-3; D is perhaps TRBD2 (6 bases). The germline V gene has CDR1 SGHRS and CDR2 YFSETQ. Trimming cost V 3 bases and J 4 bases, with 15 bases left between them. The CDR3 is made up of 15 amino acids.

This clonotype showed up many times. The CDR3 region is CASSLYSAGWAEQYF. The CDR3 DNA sequence: TGTGCCAGCAGTTTATACTCCGCTGGTTGGGCCGAGCAGTACTTC. The J gene is TRBJ2-7, the V gene TRBV28; D ambiguous. Germline-derived CDR1 and CDR2 are MDHEN and SYDVKM. V shed 1 base and J shed 6 bases, with 16 bases lying between them. The CDR3 contains 15 residues.

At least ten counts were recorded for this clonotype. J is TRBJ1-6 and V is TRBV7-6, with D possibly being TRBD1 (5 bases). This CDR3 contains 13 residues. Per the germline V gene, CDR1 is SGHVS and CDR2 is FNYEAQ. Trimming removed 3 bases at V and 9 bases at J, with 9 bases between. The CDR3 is CASSLTESSPLHF. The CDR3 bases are TGTGCCAGCAGCTTGACAGAAAGTTCACCCCTCCACTTT.

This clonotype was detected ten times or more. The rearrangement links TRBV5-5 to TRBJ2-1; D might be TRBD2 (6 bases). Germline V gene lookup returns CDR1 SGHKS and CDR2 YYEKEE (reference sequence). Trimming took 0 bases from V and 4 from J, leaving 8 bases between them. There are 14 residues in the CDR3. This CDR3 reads CASSLASGYNEQFF. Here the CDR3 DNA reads TGTGCCAGCAGCTTGGCAAGCGGGTACAATGAGCAGTTCTTC. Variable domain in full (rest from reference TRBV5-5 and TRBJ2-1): DAGVTQSPTHLIKTRGQQVTLRCSPISGHKSVSWYQQVLGQGPQFIFQYYEKEERGRGNFPDRFSARQFPNYSSELNVNALLLGDSALYLCASSLASGYNEQFFGPGTRLTVL.

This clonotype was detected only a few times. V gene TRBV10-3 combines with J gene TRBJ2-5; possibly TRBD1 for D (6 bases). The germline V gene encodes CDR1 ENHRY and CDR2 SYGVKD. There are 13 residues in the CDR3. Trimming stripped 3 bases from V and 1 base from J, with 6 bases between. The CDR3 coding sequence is TGTGCCATCAGTGAACAGGGCCAAGAGACCCAGTACTTC. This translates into CAISEQGQETQYF.

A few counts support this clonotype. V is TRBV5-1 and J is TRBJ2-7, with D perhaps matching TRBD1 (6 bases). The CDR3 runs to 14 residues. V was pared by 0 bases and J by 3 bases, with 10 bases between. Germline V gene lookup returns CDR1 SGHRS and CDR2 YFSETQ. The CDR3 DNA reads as TGCGCCAGCAGCTTGGGACAGGAGTACTACGAGCAGTACTTC. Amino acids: CASSLGQEYYEQYF.

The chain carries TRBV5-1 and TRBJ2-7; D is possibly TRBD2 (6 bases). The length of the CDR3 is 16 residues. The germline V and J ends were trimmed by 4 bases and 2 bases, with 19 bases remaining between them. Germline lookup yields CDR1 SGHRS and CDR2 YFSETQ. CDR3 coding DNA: TGCGCCAGCAGCCGGGCGCCGGGACTGGAAGCCTACGAGCAGTACTTC. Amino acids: CASSRAPGLEAYEQYF.

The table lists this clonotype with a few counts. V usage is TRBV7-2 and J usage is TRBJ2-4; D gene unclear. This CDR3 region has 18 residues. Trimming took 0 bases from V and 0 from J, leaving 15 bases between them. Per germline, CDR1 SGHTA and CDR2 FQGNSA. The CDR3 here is CASSLATRAELAKNIQYF. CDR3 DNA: TGTGCCAGCAGCTTAGCTACCCGGGCAGAACTAGCCAAAAACATTCAGTACTTC.

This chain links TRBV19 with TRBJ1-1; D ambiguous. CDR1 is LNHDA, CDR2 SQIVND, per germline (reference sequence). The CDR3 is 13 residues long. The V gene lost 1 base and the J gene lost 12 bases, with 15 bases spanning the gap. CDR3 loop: CASSIVLGRSSFF. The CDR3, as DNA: TGTGCCAGTAGTATAGTTCTCGGGAGGTCGTCTTTCTTT.

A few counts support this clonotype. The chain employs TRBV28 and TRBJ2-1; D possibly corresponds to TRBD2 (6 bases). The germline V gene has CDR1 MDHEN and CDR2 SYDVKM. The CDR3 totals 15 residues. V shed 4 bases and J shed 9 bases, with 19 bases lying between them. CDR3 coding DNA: TGTGCCAGCAGTTCCCGCGGCGTCGGGGGTGGTGAGCAGTTCTTC. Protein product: CASSSRGVGGGEQFF.

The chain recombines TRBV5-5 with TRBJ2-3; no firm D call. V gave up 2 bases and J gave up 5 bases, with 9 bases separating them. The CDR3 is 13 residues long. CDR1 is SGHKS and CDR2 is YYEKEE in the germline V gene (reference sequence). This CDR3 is CASSLQSQDTQYF. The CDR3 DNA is TGTGCCAGCAGCTTACAGTCTCAAGATACGCAGTATTTT. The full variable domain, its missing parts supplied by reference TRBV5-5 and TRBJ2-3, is DAGVTQSPTHLIKTRGQQVTLRCSPISGHKSVSWYQQVLGQGPQFIFQYYEKEERGRGNFPDRFSARQFPNYSSELNVNALLLGDSALYLCASSLQSQDTQYFGPGTRLTVL.

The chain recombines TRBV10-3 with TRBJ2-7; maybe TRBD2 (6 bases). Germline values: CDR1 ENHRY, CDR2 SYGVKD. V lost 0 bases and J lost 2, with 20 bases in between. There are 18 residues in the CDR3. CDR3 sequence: CAISESTSQSAGPYEQYF. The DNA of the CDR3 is TGTGCCATCAGTGAGTCTACATCCCAAAGCGCGGGACCCTACGAGCAGTACTTC.

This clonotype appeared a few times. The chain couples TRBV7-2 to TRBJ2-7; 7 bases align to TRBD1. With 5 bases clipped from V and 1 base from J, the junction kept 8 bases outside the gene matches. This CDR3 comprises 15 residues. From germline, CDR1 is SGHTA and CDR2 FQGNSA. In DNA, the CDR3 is TGTGCCAGCAGCGTGAGGACAGGCCCTTCCTACGAGCAGTACTTC. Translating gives CASSVRTGPSYEQYF.